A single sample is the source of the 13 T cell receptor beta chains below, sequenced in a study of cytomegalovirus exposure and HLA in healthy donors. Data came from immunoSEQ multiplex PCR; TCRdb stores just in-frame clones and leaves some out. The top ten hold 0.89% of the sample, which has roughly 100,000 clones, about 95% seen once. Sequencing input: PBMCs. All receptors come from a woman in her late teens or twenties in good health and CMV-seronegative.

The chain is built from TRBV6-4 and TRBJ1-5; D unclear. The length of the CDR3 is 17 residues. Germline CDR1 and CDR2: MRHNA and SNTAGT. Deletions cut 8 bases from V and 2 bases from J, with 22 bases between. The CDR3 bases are TGTGCCAGCCGGGGTCTCCACGGGCAAGACGGCAATCAGCCCCAGCATTTT. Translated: CASRGLHGQDGNQPQHF.

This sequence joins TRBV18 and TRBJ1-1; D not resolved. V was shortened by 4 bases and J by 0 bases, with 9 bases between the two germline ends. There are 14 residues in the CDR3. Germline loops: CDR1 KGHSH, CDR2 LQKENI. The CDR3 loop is CASSLFPMNTEAFF. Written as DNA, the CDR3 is TGTGCCAGCTCACTGTTCCCAATGAACACTGAAGCTTTCTTT.

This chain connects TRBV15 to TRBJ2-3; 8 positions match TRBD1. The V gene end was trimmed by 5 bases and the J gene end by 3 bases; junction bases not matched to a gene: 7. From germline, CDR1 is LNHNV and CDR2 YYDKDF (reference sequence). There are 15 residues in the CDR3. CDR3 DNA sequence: TGTGCCACCAGCGGAGGACAGGGTAGTACAGATACGCAGTATTTT. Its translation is CATSGGQGSTDTQYF.

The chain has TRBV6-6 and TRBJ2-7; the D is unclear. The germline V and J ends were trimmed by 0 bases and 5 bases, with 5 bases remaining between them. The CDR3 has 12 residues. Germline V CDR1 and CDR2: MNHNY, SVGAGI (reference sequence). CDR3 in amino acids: CASSYSSNEQYF. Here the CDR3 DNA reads TGTGCCAGCAGTTACTCGTCCAACGAGCAGTACTTC.

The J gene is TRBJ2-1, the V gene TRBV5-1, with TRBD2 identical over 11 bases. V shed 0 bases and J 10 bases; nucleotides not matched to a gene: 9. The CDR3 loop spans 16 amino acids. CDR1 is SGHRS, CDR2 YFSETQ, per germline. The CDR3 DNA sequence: TGCGCCAGCAGCTTGGTGACTAGCGGGGAGATTTGGGAGCAGTTCTTC. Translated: CASSLVTSGEIWEQFF.

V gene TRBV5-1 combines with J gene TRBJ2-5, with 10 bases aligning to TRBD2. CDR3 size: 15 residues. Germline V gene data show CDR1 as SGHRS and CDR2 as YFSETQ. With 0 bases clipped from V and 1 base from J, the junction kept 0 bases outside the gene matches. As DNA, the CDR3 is TGCGCCAGCAGCTTGGGGACTAGCGGCCAAGAGACCCAGTACTTC. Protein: CASSLGTSGQETQYF.

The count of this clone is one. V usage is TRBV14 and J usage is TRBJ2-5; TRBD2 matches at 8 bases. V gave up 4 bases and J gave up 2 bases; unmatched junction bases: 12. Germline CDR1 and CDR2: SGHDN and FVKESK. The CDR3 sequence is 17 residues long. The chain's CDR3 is CASSLGRSGNPQETQYF. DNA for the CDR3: TGTGCCAGCAGCCTCGGGCGTAGCGGGAACCCACAAGAGACCCAGTACTTC.

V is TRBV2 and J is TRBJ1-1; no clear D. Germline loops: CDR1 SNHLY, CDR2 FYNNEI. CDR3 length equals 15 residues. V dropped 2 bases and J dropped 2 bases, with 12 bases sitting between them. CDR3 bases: TGTGCCAGCAGTGAACATTGGCCAGGAAACACTGAAGCTTTCTTT. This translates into CASSEHWPGNTEAFF.

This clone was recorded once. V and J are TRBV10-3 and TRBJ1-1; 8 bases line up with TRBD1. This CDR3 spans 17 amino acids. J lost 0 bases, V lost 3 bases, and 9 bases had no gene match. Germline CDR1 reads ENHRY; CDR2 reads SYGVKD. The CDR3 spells CAISEQEDRAMNTEAFF. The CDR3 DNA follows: TGTGCCATCAGTGAACAAGAGGACAGGGCGATGAACACTGAAGCTTTCTTT.

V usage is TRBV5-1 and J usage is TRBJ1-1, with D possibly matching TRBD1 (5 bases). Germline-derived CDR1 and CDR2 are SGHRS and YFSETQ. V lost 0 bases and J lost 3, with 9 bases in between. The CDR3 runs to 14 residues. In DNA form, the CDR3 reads TGCGCCAGCAGCTTGGTCAGGGTTGACACTGAAGCTTTCTTT. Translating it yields CASSLVRVDTEAFF.

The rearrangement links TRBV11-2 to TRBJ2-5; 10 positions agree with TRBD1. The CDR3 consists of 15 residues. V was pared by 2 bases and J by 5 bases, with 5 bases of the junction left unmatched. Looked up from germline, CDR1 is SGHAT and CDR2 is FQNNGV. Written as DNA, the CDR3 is TGTGCCAGCAGCTTACTGACAGGGGGCAGGGAGACCCAGTACTTC. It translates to CASSLLTGGRETQYF.

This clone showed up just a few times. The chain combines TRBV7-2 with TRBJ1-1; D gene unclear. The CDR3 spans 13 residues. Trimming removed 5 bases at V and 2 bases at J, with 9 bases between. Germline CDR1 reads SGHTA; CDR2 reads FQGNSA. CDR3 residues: CASSAGRNTEAFF. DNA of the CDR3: TGTGCCAGCAGCGCGGGGAGAAACACTGAAGCTTTCTTT. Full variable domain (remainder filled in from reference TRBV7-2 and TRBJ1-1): GAGVSQSPSNKVTEKGKDVELRCDPISGHTALYWYRQSLGQGLEFLIYFQGNSAPDKSGLPSDRFSAERTGGSVSTLTIQRTQQEDSAVYLCASSAGRNTEAFFGQGTRLTVV.

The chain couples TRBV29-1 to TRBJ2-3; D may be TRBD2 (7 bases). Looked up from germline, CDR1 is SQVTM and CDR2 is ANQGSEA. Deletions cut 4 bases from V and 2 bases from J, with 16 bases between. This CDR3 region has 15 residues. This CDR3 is CSVGGGGPSTDTQYF. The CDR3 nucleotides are TGCAGCGTTGGGGGAGGGGGACCATCCACAGATACGCAGTATTTT.